This record concerns one TCR beta chain sequence. These data are taken from a study of blood T cells in healthy people across ages. For the second PCR, which ran for about 7 to 11 cycles, a sample-barcoded 5' primer and a J-beta primer mix were used. Via MiXCR, TCRdb re-called the 5' RACE reads, giving one row per CDR3 protein. The sample holds around 850,000 distinct CDR3 sequences, roughly 34% seen once. Germline values: CDR1 MNHEY, CDR2 SVGEGT. The CDR3 consists of 12 residues. V lost 1 base and J lost 9, with 9 bases in between. This clonotype was obtained from a man aged 18 to 35 in good health. The sample consisted of blood. The V call is TRBV6-2 or TRBV6-3, the J call TRBJ2-5, with D tentatively TRBD1 (6 bases). CDR3 region: CASSYLRQAQYF. The CDR3 DNA is TGTGCCAGCAGTTACTTACGACAGGCCCAGTACTTC.